This paragraph covers one T cell receptor (beta chain) sequence. The antigen this receptor binds is unknown. One base away there is no much larger clone; base qualities are not given. The data stem from a study of blood T cell repertoires in COVID-19 (TCRdb year 2020). About the study as a whole: Samples from collaborators originated in the United States, Italy and Spain and spanned both the acute and convalescent phases of COVID-19. Sample metadata almost always included a de-identified subject ID, COVID-19 status, age in years and sex. Where available, HLA class I and class II types were obtained from metadata supplied by the sample provider rather than from assay-based typing. The prospective study material was composed of cDNA or gDNA derived from T cells, B-cell-depleted T cells, or PBMCs. The samples were drawn from the first 160 participants of the ongoing ImmuneRACE study and from 950 to 1,500 subjects provided by 6 global collaborators. The repertoires were released in a freely available public database intended as a resource for research on the immune response to SARS-CoV-2. The dataset comprised deeply sampled blood TCRbeta repertoires from subjects exposed to, actively infected with, or recovered from COVID-19.

Results and caveats for the whole study, not just this receptor: Clinical and demographic metadata were provided uncurated, with the amount varying by source and participant.

Collaborating institutions collected whole blood in K2EDTA tubes following their own protocols. For TCRbeta analysis, collaborators shipped samples in one of three forms: frozen whole blood, isolated PBMCs, or DNA extracted from either of those sample types. The germline V end is reduced by 4 bases and the J end by 6 bases; junction bases left unmatched: 2. Measured from the cysteine to the phenylalanine, the CDR3 is 12 residues long. Left in the record is the CDR3 DNA by itself, 36 bases read in frame from the first base. TCRbeta CDR3 regions were amplified from genomic DNA using the immunoSEQ Assay, a bias-controlled multiplex PCR. As for the authors' bioinformatics: The number of nucleated cells in each sample was estimated from the amplification of reference gene primers within the assay. To quantify the absolute abundance of each unique TCRbeta CDR3 rearrangement, sequence reads were collapsed and filtered. For each sample, productive Simpson clonality was calculated by taking the square root of Simpson's diversity index across productive rearrangements. TCRdb took over this immuneACCESS table, retaining in-frame rearrangements with V and J assigned. Such tables are incomplete; in checked studies, under half of the missing clones stem from an unresolved V gene, and the remainder is unexplained. Clonal size and the V and J genes are those of that table, whereas D and trimming came from the DNA. Counted in this sample were over 60,000 clones; about 92% of them appeared once. The top ten clonotypes cover roughly 15% of the sample.

Sequencing used peripheral blood. This receptor was taken from a woman of 80 years or more with active or convalescent COVID-19. This chain is built from TRBV12-3 or TRBV12-4 and TRBJ2-7, and 8 junctional nucleotides match TRBD1. In nucleotides, the sequence is TGTGCCAGCAGTTCCCAGGGGGCCGAGCAGTACTTC. Its protein reads: CASSSQGAEQYF.